The T cell receptor beta chain described here comes from a study of T cell responses to AZD1222 COVID-19 vaccine. Study-wide results and caveats: Donors were largely white British and mainly female; clonal diversity was possibly underestimated.

This clone has only one observation. Its antigen is currently unknown. TCRdb's copy holds only in-frame clones and misses some; the assay was immunoSEQ multiplex PCR. The top ten clones hold approximately 5.4% of a sample with around 150,000 clones, around nine tenths of them seen once. V gave up 4 bases and J gave up 1 base, with 27 bases separating them. This CDR3 comprises 19 residues. The V gene's germline CDR1 is SGHRS and CDR2 YFSETQ. This sequence joins TRBV5-1 and TRBJ2-7; possible D gene TRBD1, 7 bases. Sample: peripheral blood, taken on day 0 of AZD1222 vaccination. The clonotype comes from an adult in good health. The CDR3 DNA reads as TGCGCCAGCAGCGTGACAGGGAGGATAAGGGATTCCTCGTCCTACGAGCAGTACTTC. Translation: CASSVTGRIRDSSSYEQYF.